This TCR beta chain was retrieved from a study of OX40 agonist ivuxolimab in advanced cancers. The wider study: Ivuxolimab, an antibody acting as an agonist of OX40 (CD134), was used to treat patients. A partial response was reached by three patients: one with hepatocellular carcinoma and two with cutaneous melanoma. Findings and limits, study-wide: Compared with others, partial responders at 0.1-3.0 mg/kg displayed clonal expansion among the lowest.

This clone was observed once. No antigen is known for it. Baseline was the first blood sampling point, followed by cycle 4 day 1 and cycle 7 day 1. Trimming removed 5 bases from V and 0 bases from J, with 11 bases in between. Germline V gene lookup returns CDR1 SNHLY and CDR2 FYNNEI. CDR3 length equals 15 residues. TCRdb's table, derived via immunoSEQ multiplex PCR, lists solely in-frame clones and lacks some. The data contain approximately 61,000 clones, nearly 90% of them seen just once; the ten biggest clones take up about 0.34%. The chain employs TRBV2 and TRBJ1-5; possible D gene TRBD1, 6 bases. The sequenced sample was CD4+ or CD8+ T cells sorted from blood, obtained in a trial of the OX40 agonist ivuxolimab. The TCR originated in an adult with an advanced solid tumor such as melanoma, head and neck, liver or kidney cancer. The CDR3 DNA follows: TGTGCCAGCAGTTTACAGGGAATTAGCAATCAGCCCCAGCATTTT. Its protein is CASSLQGISNQPQHF.